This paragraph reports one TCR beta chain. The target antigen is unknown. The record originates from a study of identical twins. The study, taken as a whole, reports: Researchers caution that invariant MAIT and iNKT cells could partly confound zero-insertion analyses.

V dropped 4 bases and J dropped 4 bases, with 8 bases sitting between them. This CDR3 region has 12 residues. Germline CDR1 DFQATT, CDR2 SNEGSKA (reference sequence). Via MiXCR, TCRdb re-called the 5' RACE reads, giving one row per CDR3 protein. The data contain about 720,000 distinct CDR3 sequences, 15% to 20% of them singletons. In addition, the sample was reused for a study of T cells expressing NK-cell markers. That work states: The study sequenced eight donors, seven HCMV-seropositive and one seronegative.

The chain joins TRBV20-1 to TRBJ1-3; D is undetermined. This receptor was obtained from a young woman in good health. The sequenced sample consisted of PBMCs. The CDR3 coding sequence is TGCAGTGCTACGGGCCAAGGAAACACCATATATTTT. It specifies CSATGQGNTIYF.